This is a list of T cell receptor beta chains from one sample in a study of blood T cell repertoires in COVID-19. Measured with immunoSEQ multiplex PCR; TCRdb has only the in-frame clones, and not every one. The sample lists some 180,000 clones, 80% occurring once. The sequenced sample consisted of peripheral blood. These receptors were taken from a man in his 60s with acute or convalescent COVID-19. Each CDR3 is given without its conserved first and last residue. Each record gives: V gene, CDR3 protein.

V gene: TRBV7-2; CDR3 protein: ASSRDQGAAAGELF
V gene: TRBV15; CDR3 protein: ATSRDVGFKDNSPLH
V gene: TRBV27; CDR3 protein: ASSLVGGRETQY
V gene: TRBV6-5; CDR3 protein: ASSYSGAGGASTQY
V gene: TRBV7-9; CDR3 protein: ASSPWTGGDTEAF
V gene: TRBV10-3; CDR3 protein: AISPPNTLAGPYNEQF
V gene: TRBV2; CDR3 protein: ASASGGSYEQY
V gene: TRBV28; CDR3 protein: ASSSPSGNYGYT
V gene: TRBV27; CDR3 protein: ASSLTRDQPQH
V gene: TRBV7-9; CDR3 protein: ASSFGLSLSYNEQF
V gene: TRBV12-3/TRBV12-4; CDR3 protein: ASRRQENTEAF
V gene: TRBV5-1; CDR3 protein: ASSEAPGNTEAF
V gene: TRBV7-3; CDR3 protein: ASSSSHTSNEQF
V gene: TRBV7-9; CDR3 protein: ASNQRSSYNSPLH
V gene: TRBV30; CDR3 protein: AWSVNIAEAF
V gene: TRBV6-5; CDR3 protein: ASSYSDSTGGYT
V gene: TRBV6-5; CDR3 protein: ASSSDRHPYNEQF
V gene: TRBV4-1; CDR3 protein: ASSQGDRENYGYT
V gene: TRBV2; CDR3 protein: ASSRLSSYNEQF
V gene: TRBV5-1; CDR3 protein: ASSLETKQETQY
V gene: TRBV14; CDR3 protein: ASSQDARRAGGRTGELF
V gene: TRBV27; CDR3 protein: ASSPRQLWLDNSPLH
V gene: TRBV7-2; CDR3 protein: ASSLGGQIFEQY
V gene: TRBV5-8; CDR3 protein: ASSMNGQGGQPQH
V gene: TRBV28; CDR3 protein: ASLTRKGARLETQY
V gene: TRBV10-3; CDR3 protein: ATTGQGLNEQY
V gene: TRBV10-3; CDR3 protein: AISGRNKPDTQY
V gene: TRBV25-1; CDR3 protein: ASRPLGGVSGYT
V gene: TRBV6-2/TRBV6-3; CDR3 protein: ASSLEGAGGRATYEQY
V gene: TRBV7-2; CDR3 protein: ASSQAPGQLYEQY